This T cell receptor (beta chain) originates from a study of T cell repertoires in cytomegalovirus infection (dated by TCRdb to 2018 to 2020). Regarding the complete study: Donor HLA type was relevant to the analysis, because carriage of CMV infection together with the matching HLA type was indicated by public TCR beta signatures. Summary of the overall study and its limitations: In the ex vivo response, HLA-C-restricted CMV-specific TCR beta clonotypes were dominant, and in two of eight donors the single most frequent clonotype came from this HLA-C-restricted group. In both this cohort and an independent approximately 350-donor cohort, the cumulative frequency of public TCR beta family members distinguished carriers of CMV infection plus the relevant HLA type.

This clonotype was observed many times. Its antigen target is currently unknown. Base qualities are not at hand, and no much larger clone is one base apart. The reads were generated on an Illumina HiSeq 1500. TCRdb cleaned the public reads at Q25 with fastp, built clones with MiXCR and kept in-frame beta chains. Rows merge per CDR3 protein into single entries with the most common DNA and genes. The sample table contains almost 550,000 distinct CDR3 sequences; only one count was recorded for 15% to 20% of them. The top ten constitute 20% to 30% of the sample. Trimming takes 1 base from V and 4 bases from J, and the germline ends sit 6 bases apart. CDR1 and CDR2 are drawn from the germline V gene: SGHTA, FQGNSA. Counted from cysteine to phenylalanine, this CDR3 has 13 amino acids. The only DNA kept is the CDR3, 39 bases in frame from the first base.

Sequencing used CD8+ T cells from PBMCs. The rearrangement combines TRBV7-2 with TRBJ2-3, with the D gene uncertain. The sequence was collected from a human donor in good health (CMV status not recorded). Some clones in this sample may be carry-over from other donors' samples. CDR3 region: CASSLVTSDTQYF. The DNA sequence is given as TGTGCCAGCAGCTTAGTTACTTCAGATACGCAGTATTTT.